The clone carrying this T cell receptor beta chain appeared many times. The antigen remains undetermined. The entry originates in a study of T-cell reconstitution after alpha-beta-depleted transplantation in children. Study-level points and caveats: Surviving recipient T cells and thymic progenitors accounted for the high day-60 TCRbeta diversity observed in some patients. One year post-transplant, T-cell counts and diversity were largely derived from T cells produced anew. Reports say that about two months after transplant, the alpha-beta T cells came out of several hundred graft clones that had expanded.

The CDR3 is made up of 14 amino acids. Germline values: CDR1 MNHEY, CDR2 SMNVEV (reference sequence). The V end lost 4 bases, the J end lost 3 bases, and 13 bases lay between the germline ends. A TCRbeta library incorporating unique molecular identifiers was prepared. MiXCR was run by TCRdb on the PCR reads, yielding one entry per CDR3 protein. This sample has approximately 200,000 distinct CDR3 sequences, with 6.3% found just once. This specimen was PBMCs, taken before TCRalphabeta/CD19-depleted stem cell transplant. The origin of this receptor is a girl under three years old with combined immunodeficiency, due to receive a stem cell transplant. The chain combines TRBV27 with TRBJ2-7, with D perhaps given as TRBD1 or TRBD2 (5 bases each). DNA of the CDR3: TGTGCCAGCAGTTCGGGGACGGGGAACTACGAGCAGTACTTC. It is translated as CASSSGTGNYEQYF.